The clone carrying this TCR beta chain was recorded many times. The antigen remains undetermined. The data were obtained in a study of Graves' ophthalmopathy and Graves' hyperthyroidism. Trimming cost V 0 bases and J 1 base, with 7 bases left between them. There are 14 residues in the CDR3. The germline V gene encodes CDR1 SGHRS and CDR2 YFSETQ. Ages of hyperthyroidism patients ran from 18 to 65, and their diagnoses were new, under 2 months' duration. Clinical symptoms, serum thyroxine, TRAb, thyroid ultrasound and orbital computed tomography determined diagnosis. General study results and limits: Most expanded clonotypes in thyroid above 0.001 frequency also showed up in blood. Sensitivity of 85% to 90% and specificity of less than 82% were achieved when a 13-signature model separated ophthalmopathy from stable hyperthyroidism.

The study amplified TCR beta CDR3 regions using RNA transcripts. First-round RT-PCR with HTBI primers preceded a second-round multiplex PCR. TCRdb reprocessed the multiplex PCR reads with MiXCR, giving one entry per CDR3 protein. Here the sample spans a few hundred thousand distinct CDR3 sequences, less than 45% being singletons. Input material: peripheral blood or thyroid tissue (not recorded which). This chain uses TRBV5-1 with TRBJ1-1; unclear D gene. The sequence was collected from an adult man with Graves' hyperthyroidism. In nucleotides, the CDR3 is TGCGCCAGCAGCTTGGATGCAGGGAACACTGAAGCTTTCTTT. This encodes CASSLDAGNTEAFF.